Below are 6 T cell receptor beta chains sequenced from a single sample in a study of response to subunit inactivated influenza vaccine. TCRdb analysed the RT-PCR reads with MiXCR anew, one entry per CDR3 protein. The table records 600,000 to 850,000 distinct CDR3 sequences, approximately 15% of them present only once. The specimen was PBMCs from blood, collected roughly 2 weeks before vaccination. The source is a man in his fifties or sixties who received an inactivated influenza vaccine.

This clonotype was seen a handful of times. V and J are TRBV2 and TRBJ1-5; D is unclear. From germline, CDR1 is SNHLY and CDR2 FYNNEI. V lost 7 bases, J lost 4 bases, and 11 bases lay in between. The CDR3 totals 13 residues. In DNA form, the CDR3 reads TGTGCCAGCAAGCAGGACGCAAATCAGCCCCAGCATTTT. Translated: CASKQDANQPQHF.

There are a few counts of this clonotype. DNA for the CDR3: TGCGCCAGCAGCCAAGACTCGGACTACTACAATGAGCAGTTCTTC. The encoded protein is CASSQDSDYYNEQFF. This chain connects TRBV4-3 to TRBJ2-1, with D perhaps matching TRBD2 (6 bases). CDR3 length: 15 residues. Trimming cost V 0 bases and J 3 bases, with 9 bases left between them. Germline CDR1 reads LGHNA; CDR2 reads YSLEER.

This clonotype was seen repeatedly, ten times or more. CDR3 sequence: CASSVLWNTEAFF. The CDR3 DNA sequence: TGTGCCAGCAGTGTACTCTGGAACACTGAAGCTTTCTTT. V and J are TRBV2 and TRBJ1-1; D call uncertain. Trimming left V 4 bases short and J 1 base short, with 7 bases between. Germline CDR1 SNHLY, CDR2 FYNNEI. The length of the CDR3 is 13 residues.

This clonotype was detected only a few times. The rearrangement links TRBV5-1 to TRBJ2-2, with D possibly matching TRBD1 (5 bases). The CDR3 extends over 15 amino acids. Looked up from germline, CDR1 is SGHRS and CDR2 is YFSETQ. V was trimmed by 0 bases and J by 3 bases, leaving 9 bases between them. CDR3 sequence reads: CASSLAGADTGELFF. The DNA for the CDR3 is TGCGCCAGCAGCTTGGCTGGGGCGGACACCGGGGAGCTGTTTTTT.

This clonotype was counted between two and nine times. Because it lacks the conserved phenylalanine or tryptophan at the end, this CDR3 is likely a read error. Because the CDR3's place on the DNA is in doubt, the DNA is left out and the CDR3 is given as listed by TCRdb. The chain carries TRBV20-1 and TRBJ2-1; TRBD2, the D gene given by the table, was not confirmed from the DNA. Inclusive of both ends, the CDR3 amounts to 9 amino acids. Germline CDR1 DFQATT, CDR2 SNEGSKA (reference sequence). The CDR3 spells CSASAGQKI.

This clonotype was recorded a few times. CDR3 residues: CASSATPSGELFF. CDR3 in DNA: TGTGCCAGTAGTGCCACCCCCTCCGGGGAGCTGTTTTTT. The chain is built from TRBV19 and TRBJ2-2; D ambiguous. Germline V lookup: CDR1 LNHDA, CDR2 SQIVND (reference sequence). The germline V and J ends were trimmed by 5 bases and 6 bases, with 10 bases remaining between them. CDR3 size: 13 residues.